In this sample, the clone carrying this T cell receptor (beta chain) turned up a few times. These data belong to a study of blood T cells in healthy people across ages. The ends lost 0 bases at V and 0 bases at J; junction bases unmatched: 16. Germline V gene data show CDR1 as MNHEY and CDR2 as SVGAGI. This CDR3 is built from 20 residues. A second PCR of about 7 to 12 cycles used a sample-barcoded 5' primer and a J-beta primer mix. TCRdb reprocessed the 5' RACE reads via MiXCR and lists one record per CDR3 protein. This sample carries about 640,000 distinct CDR3 sequences, 45% to 65% of them seen once, and the ten largest clones take over 30%.

Sequences were obtained from blood. The chain is built from TRBV6-5 and TRBJ1-2, with TRBD1 matching over 7 bases. The receptor's source is a man aged 60 to 75 in good health. The DNA for the CDR3 is TGTGCCAGCAGTTACTCGGGTTGGGGGGACAGCCCGTACCCTAACTATGGCTACACCTTC. Translation: CASSYSGWGDSPYPNYGYTF.